This T cell receptor (beta chain) emerged from a study of T-cell memory formation after mild COVID-19. Looking at the study overall: Most TCR clusters belonged to a single donor.

5'RACE primed at constant segments yielded TCR alpha and TCR beta cDNA libraries bearing sample barcodes and UMIs. From the 5' RACE reads, TCRdb called clonotypes with MiXCR, one entry per CDR3 protein. The data show 130,000 to 150,000 distinct CDR3 sequences, with 15% to 20% seen just once and over 2% held by the top ten. Findings and caveats of the study: Later expanders leaned CD4+, whereas day 15 to 85 contracting clones were balanced CD4/CD8.

This CDR3 has 20 residues. Trimming at V came to 2 bases and at J to 4 bases, leaving 20 bases not matched to a gene. Germline-derived CDR1 and CDR2 are SGHRS and YFSETQ. This clonotype was observed a handful of times. What it binds is unknown. The clonotype originates from an adult woman who had mild COVID-19 (a few samples of this study predate the infection). Cell type and time point are not known. Sequencing was done on a sample of PBMCs or a T cell subset sorted from them (not recorded which). The chain combines TRBV5-1 with TRBJ2-2; 7 bases map to TRBD2. The CDR3 loop reads CASSLNPMGTTSRSTGELFF. The CDR3, as DNA: TGCGCCAGCAGCTTAAATCCTATGGGGACTACTTCCAGGAGCACCGGGGAGCTGTTTTTT.